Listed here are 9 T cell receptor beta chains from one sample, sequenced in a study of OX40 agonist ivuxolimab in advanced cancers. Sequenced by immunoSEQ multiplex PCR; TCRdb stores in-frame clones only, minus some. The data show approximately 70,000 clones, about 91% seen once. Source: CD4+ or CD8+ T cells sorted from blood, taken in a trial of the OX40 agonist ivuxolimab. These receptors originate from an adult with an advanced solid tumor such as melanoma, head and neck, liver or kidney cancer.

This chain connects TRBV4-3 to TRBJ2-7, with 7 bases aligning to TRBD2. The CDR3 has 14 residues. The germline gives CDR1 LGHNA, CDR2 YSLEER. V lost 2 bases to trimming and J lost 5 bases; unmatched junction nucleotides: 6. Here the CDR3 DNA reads TGCGCCAGCAGCCAAAGCGTGGGGGGGGACGAGCAGTACTTC. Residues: CASSQSVGGDEQYF.

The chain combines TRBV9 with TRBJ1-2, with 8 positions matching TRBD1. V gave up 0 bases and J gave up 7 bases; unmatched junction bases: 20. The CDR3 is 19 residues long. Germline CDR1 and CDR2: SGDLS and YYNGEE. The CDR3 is CASSVDPPTRTGLTGGYTF. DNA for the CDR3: TGTGCCAGCAGCGTAGACCCTCCTACCCGGACAGGGTTGACTGGTGGCTACACCTTC.

CDR3 nucleotides: TGTGCCAGCAGCTTATGGCTAGCGGGGCCGCGTACCGGGGAGCTGTTTTTT. It yields the protein CASSLWLAGPRTGELFF. The rearrangement joins TRBV7-2 to TRBJ2-2; 9 bases line up with TRBD2. The CDR3 sequence is 17 residues long. Germline V gene data show CDR1 as SGHTA and CDR2 as FQGNSA. The J segment lost 5 bases and the V segment lost 2 bases, leaving 9 bases of the junction unmatched.

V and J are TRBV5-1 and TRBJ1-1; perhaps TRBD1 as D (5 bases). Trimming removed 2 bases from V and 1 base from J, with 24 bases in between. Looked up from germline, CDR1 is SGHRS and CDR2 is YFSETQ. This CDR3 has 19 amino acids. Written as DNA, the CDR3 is TGCGCCAGCAGCTTAGATTTTCTCCGGGCCTCAGGGAGGAACACTGAAGCTTTCTTT. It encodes CASSLDFLRASGRNTEAFF.

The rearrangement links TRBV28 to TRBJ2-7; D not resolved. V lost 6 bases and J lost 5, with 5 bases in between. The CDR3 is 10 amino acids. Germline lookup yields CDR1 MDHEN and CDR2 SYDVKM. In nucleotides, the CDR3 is TGTGCCAGCAGAGATCACGAGCAGTACTTC. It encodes CASRDHEQYF.

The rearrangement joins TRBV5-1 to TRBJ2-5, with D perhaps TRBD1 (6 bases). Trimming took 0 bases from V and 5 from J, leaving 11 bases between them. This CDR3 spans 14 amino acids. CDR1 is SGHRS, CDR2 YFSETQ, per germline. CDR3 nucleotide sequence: TGCGCCAGCAGCTTGGACAGGGTCGGGGAGACCCAGTACTTC. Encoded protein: CASSLDRVGETQYF.

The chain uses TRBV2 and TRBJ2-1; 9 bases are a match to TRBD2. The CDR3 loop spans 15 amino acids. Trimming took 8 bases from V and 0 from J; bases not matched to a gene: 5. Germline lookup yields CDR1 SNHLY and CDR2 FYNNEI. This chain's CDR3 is CASLEAGGSYNEQFF. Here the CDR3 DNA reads TGTGCCAGCTTAGAAGCGGGGGGCTCCTACAATGAGCAGTTCTTC.

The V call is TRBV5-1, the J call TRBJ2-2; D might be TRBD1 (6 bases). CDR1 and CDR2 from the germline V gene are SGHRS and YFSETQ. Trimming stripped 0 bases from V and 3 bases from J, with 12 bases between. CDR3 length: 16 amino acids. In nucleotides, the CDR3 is TGCGCCAGCAGCTTGGCCTTGGACAGATACACCGGGGAGCTGTTTTTT. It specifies CASSLALDRYTGELFF.

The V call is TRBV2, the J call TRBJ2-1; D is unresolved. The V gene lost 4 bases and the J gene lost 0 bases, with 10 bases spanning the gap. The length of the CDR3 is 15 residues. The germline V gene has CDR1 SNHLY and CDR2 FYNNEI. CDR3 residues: CASSVQLRSYNEQFF. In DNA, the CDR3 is TGTGCCAGCAGTGTTCAGTTACGCTCCTACAATGAGCAGTTCTTC.